This TCR beta chain is from a study of cytomegalovirus exposure and HLA in healthy donors. The CDR3 runs to 16 residues. Germline V gene data show CDR1 as SGHNT and CDR2 as YYREEE (reference sequence). Trimming cost V 0 bases and J 4 bases, with 16 bases left between them. PCR amplification relied on 60 Vbeta primers (plus 13 Jbeta primers). Some clones are missing from TCRdb's copy, which holds only in-frame ones; the method was immunoSEQ multiplex PCR. The sample yields approximately 40,000 clones, 86% seen once. This clonotype was sampled from a woman aged 35 to 49 in good health and CMV-seropositive. The gene calls are TRBV5-4 and TRBJ2-5, with D possibly being TRBD2 (5 bases). Sequencing input: PBMCs. CDR3 nucleotides: TGTGCCAGCAGCTTGGGTGGGAGCAGCAACCCAGAGACCCAGTACTTC. Its translation is CASSLGGSSNPETQYF.